Below, one T cell receptor beta chain is given with its context. The junction had 3 bases not matched to a gene; V was cut back by 1 base and J by 6 bases. The V gene's germline CDR1 is SNHLY and CDR2 FYNNEI. The CDR3 extends over 15 amino acids. This sample stems from a study of cytomegalovirus exposure and HLA in healthy donors. TCRdb's table, derived via immunoSEQ multiplex PCR, lists solely in-frame clones and lacks some. The data show some 75,000 clones, 95% to 97% seen once. The source material was PBMCs. This receptor was obtained from a young woman in good health and CMV-seronegative. The rearrangement uses TRBV2 and TRBJ1-2; TRBD1 matches at 12 bases. The CDR3 DNA is TGTGCCAGCAGTGAAGGGGGACAGGGGGCCCATGGCTACACCTTC. Translated, it gives CASSEGGQGAHGYTF.